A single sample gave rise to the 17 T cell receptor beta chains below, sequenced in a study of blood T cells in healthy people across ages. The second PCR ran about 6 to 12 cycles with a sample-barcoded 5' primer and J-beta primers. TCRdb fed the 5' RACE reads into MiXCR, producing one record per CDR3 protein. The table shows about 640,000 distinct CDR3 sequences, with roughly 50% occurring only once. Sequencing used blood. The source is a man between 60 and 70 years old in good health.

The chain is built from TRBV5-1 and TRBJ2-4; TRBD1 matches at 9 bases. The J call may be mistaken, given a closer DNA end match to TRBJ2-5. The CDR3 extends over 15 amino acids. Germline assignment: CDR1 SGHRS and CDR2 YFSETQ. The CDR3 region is CASSQIDRGGETQYF. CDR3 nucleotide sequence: TGCGCCAGCAGCCAAATCGACAGGGGGGGAGAGACCCAGTACTTC.

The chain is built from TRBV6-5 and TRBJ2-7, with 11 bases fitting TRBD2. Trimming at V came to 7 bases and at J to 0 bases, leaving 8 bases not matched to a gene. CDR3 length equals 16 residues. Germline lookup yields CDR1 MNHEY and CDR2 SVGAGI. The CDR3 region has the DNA TGTGCCAGCATCGGACTAGCGGGCCTCAGCTCCTACGAGCAGTACTTC. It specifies CASIGLAGLSSYEQYF.

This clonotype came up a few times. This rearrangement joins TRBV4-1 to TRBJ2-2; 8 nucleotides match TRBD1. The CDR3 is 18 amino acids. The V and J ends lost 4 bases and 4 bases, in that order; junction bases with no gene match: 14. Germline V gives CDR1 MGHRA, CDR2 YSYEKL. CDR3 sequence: CASSRTGINVDGTGELFF. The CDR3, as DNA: TGCGCCAGCAGCCGGACAGGGATAAATGTCGACGGCACCGGGGAGCTGTTTTTT.

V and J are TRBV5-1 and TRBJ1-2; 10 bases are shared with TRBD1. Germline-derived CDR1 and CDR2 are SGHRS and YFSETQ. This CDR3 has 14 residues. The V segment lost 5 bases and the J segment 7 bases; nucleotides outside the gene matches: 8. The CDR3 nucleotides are TGCGCCAGCAGTCTAAGACAGGGGGCCTCTGGCTACACCTTC. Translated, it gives CASSLRQGASGYTF.

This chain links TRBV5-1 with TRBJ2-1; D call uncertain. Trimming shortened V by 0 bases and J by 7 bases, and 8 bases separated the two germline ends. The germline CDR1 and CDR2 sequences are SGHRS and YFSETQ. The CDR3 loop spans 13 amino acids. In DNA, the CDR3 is TGCGCCAGCAGCTTGGAGGGCCTGAATGAGCAGTTCTTC. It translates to CASSLEGLNEQFF.

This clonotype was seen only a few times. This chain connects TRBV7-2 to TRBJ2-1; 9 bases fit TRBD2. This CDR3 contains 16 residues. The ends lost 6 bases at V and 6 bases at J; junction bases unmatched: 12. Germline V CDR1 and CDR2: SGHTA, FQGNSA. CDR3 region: CASRSGGGGAVNEQFF. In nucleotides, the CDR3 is TGTGCCAGCAGGTCCGGTGGCGGGGGGGCGGTCAATGAGCAGTTCTTC.

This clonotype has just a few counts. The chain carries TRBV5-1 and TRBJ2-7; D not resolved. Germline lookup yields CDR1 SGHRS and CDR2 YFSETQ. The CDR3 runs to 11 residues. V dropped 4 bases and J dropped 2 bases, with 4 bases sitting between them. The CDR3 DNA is TGCGCCAGCAGCCTACCCTACGAGCAGTACTTC. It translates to CASSLPYEQYF.

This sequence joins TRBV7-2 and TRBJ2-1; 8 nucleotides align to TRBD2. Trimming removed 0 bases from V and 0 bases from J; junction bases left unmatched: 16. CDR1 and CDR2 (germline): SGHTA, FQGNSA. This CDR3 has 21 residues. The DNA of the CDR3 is TGTGCCAGCAGCTTAGCGCGGGCTAGCGGGTTGACCCGAAGCTCCTACAATGAGCAGTTCTTC. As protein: CASSLARASGLTRSSYNEQFF.

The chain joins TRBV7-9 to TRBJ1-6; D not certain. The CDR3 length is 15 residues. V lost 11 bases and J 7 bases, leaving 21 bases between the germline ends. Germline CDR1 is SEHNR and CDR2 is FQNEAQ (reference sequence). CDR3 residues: CAVRGSRPGNSPLHF. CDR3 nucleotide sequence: TGTGCCGTACGCGGGAGCCGTCCGGGCAATTCACCCCTCCACTTT.

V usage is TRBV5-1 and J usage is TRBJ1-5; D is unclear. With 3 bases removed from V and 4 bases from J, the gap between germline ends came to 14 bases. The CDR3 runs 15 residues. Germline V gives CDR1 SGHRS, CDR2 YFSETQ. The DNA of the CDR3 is TGCGCCAGCAGCTCGGACGGCGGTAGTAATCAGCCCCAGCATTTT. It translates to CASSSDGGSNQPQHF.

DNA of the CDR3: TGTGCCAGCAGTGACAGGCAGGCTAACTATGGCTACACCTTC. Amino acid sequence: CASSDRQANYGYTF. V is TRBV2 and J is TRBJ1-2; no clear D gene. The CDR3 loop spans 14 amino acids. CDR1 is SNHLY and CDR2 is FYNNEI in the germline V gene. Trimming cost V 3 bases and J 0 bases, with 8 bases left between them. The full variable domain, in which reference TRBV2 and TRBJ1-2 provide the parts outside the CDR3, is EPEVTQTPSHQVTQMGQEVILRCVPISNHLYFYWYRQILGQKVEFLVSFYNNEISEKSEIFDDQFSVERPDGSNFTLKIRSTKLEDSAMYFCASSDRQANYGYTFGSGTRLTVV.

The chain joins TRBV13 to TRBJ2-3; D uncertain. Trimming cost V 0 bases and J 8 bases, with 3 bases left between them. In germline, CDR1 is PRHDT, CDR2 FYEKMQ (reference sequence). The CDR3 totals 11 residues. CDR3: CASSLGATQYF. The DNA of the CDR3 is TGTGCCAGCAGCTTAGGGGCTACGCAGTATTTT.

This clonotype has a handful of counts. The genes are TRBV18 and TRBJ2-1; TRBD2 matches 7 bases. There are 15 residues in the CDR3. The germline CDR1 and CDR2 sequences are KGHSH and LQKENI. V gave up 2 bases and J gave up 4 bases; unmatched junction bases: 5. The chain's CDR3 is CASSPRLAEYNEQFF. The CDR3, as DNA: TGTGCCAGCTCACCAAGGCTAGCGGAGTACAATGAGCAGTTCTTC.

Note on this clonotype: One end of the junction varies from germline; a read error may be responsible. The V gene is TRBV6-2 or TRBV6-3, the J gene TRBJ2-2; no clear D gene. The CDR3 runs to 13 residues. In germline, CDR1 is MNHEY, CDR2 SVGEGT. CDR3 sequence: CASSDSDTGELFF. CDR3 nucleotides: TGTGCCAGCAGTGACTCGGACACCGGGGAGCTGTTTTTT.

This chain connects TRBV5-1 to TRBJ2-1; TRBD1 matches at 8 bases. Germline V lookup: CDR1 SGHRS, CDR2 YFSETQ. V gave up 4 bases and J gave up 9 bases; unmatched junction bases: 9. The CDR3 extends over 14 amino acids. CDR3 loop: CASSPQGTGGEQFF. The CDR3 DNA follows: TGCGCCAGCAGCCCACAGGGTACAGGGGGTGAGCAGTTCTTC.

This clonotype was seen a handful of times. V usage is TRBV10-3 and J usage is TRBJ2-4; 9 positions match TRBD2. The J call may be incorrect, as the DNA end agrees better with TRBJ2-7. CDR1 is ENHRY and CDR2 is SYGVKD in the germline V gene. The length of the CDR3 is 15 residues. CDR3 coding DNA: TGTGCCATCAGTGTATTAGCGGGGGCTTCCAACGAGCAGTACTTC. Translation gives CAISVLAGASNEQYF.

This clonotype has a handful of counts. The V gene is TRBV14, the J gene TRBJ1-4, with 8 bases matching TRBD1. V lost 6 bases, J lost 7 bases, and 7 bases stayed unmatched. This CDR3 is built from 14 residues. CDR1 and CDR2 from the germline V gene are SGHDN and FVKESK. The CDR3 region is CASSMGTGSEKLFF. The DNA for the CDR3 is TGTGCCAGCAGTATGGGGACAGGCAGTGAAAAACTGTTTTTT.